The rows below give T cell receptor beta chains drawn from one sample of a study of blood T cell repertoires in COVID-19. This table comes from immunoSEQ multiplex PCR, and its TCRdb copy is limited to in-frame clones, with some not included. In the table there are 150,000 to 200,000 clones, 86% of which are singletons. The sample taken for sequencing was peripheral blood. The source of these receptors is a man in his sixties or seventies with active or convalescent COVID-19. Both conserved end residues are part of each CDR3. A D gene is named only where the DNA matches it firmly. A row's size may be missing; if present it is once, few, many or a size class.

size,V,length,D,J,CDR3,DNA
NA,TRBV6-2/TRBV6-3,12,TRBD1,TRBJ1-2,CASSPGGLGYTF,TGTGCCAGCAGCCCAGGGGGCCTTGGCTACACCTTC
NA,TRBV11-2,13,NA,TRBJ1-1,CASSLGGFRGAFF,TGTGCCAGCAGCTTAGGCGGCTTCCGGGGGGCTTTCTTT
once,TRBV19,15,NA,TRBJ2-7,CASSWGAGSSYEQYF,TGTGCCAGTAGCTGGGGAGCCGGGAGCTCCTACGAGCAGTACTTC
NA,TRBV7-9,15,TRBD1,TRBJ1-2,CASSLGGGLRAGYTF,TGTGCCAGCAGCTTAGGAGGGGGCCTCAGGGCTGGCTACACCTTC
NA,TRBV2,14,TRBD2,TRBJ2-5,CAGRAGGWQETQYF,TGTGCCGGTAGAGCGGGAGGGTGGCAAGAGACCCAGTACTTC
NA,TRBV6-2/TRBV6-3,15,TRBD2,TRBJ2-1,CASSLSGSSYNEQFF,TGTGCCAGCAGCCTGAGCGGGAGCTCCTACAATGAGCAGTTCTTC
NA,TRBV7-3,14,TRBD1,TRBJ2-4,CASSRTGDKNIQYF,TGTGCCAGCAGCCGAACAGGGGACAAAAACATTCAGTACTTC
NA,TRBV24-1,15,NA,TRBJ2-7,CATSDPGNPGGEQYF,TGTGCCACCAGTGATCCTGGTAACCCAGGAGGGGAGCAGTACTTC
NA,TRBV5-1,14,TRBD1,TRBJ1-1,CASTRGTGGTEAFF,TGCGCCAGCACACGGGGGACAGGGGGCACTGAAGCTTTCTTT
NA,TRBV2,16,TRBD1,TRBJ1-5,CASRAGQGVSNQPQHF,TGTGCCAGCAGAGCGGGACAGGGGGTTAGCAATCAGCCCCAGCATTTT
NA,TRBV7-3,12,NA,TRBJ2-3,CASSLTRDTQYF,TGTGCCAGCAGCCTAACCCGGGATACGCAGTATTTT
NA,TRBV5-4,13,NA,TRBJ1-2,CASSSPANYGYTF,TGTGCCAGCAGCTCGCCAGCTAACTATGGCTACACCTTC
NA,TRBV20-1,14,TRBD2,TRBJ2-1,CSASSGRANNEQFF,TGCAGTGCTAGTAGCGGGAGGGCCAACAATGAGCAGTTCTTC
NA,TRBV30,15,NA,TRBJ1-3,CAWGTTGRRRNTIYF,TGTGCCTGGGGAACCACAGGGCGAAGGCGAAACACCATATATTTT
NA,TRBV6-5,13,NA,TRBJ1-2,CASSRGVGDGYTF,TGTGCCAGCAGCAGGGGTGTAGGGGATGGCTACACCTTC
NA,TRBV6-2/TRBV6-3,12,TRBD1,TRBJ2-7,CASSGQGYEQYF,TGTGCCAGCAGTGGACAGGGCTACGAGCAGTACTTC
NA,TRBV21-1,14,NA,TRBJ1-1,CASSFRQPNTEAFF,TGTGCCAGCAGCTTTAGACAGCCGAACACTGAAGCTTTCTTT
NA,TRBV6-2/TRBV6-3,15,NA,TRBJ2-1,CASSYVGSRDNEQFF,TGTGCCAGCAGTTACGTGGGTTCCCGGGACAATGAGCAGTTCTTC
few,TRBV18,14,TRBD1,TRBJ2-7,CASSSGQGSYEQYF,TGTGCCAGCTCATCCGGACAGGGCTCCTACGAGCAGTACTTC
NA,TRBV18,15,TRBD1,TRBJ1-4,CASSPPGQGREKLFF,TGTGCCAGCTCACCCCCGGGACAGGGGAGAGAAAAACTGTTTTTT
few,TRBV7-9,12,NA,TRBJ2-5,CASSWALETQYF,TGTGCCAGCAGCTGGGCATTGGAGACCCAGTACTTC
NA,TRBV24-1,14,NA,TRBJ1-2,CATSDRTGTYGYTF,TGTGCCACCAGTGACCGCACAGGGACCTATGGCTACACCTTC
once,TRBV20-1,13,NA,TRBJ2-2,CSASSGVTGELFF,TGCAGTGCTAGTTCCGGGGTCACCGGGGAGCTGTTTTTT
NA,TRBV6-6,13,TRBD1,TRBJ1-2,CASRTGVNYGYTF,TGTGCCAGCAGGACAGGGGTGAACTATGGCTACACCTTC
NA,TRBV6-5,14,NA,TRBJ2-7,CASSYEQGAYEQYF,TGTGCCAGCAGTTACGAACAGGGAGCCTACGAGCAGTACTTC
NA,TRBV7-2,15,NA,TRBJ1-1,CASSLARGMNTEAFF,TGTGCCAGCAGCTTAGCTAGGGGAATGAACACTGAAGCTTTCTTT
NA,TRBV7-9,13,NA,TRBJ2-1,CASSRQGNNEQFF,TGTGCCAGCAGTCGGCAGGGAAACAATGAGCAGTTCTTC
NA,TRBV5-4,13,NA,TRBJ1-2,CASSRTAIYGYTF,TGTGCCAGCAGCCGCACAGCTATCTATGGCTACACCTTC
NA,TRBV20-1,13,NA,TRBJ2-3,CSASLDSSDTQYF,TGCAGTGCTAGTCTAGACTCCTCAGATACGCAGTATTTT
NA,TRBV18,14,NA,TRBJ1-2,CASSPIQGGYGYTF,TGTGCCAGCTCACCGATTCAGGGCGGCTATGGCTACACCTTC
NA,TRBV19,19,NA,TRBJ1-1,CASSSPGHKNRNSNTEAFF,TGTGCCAGTAGTTCACCGGGACACAAAAACAGAAATTCGAACACTGAAGCTTTCTTT
NA,TRBV7-2,16,TRBD1,TRBJ1-3,CASSPRQGLSGNTIYF,TGTGCCAGCAGCCCACGACAGGGCCTCTCTGGAAACACCATATATTTT
NA,TRBV5-4,15,NA,TRBJ1-1,CASSLATQGNTEAFF,TGTGCCAGCAGCTTGGCCACCCAGGGGAACACTGAAGCTTTCTTT
NA,TRBV11-2,15,TRBD1,TRBJ2-1,CASSPDRGLIYEQFF,TGTGCCAGCAGCCCCGACAGGGGACTTATCTATGAGCAGTTCTTC
NA,TRBV5-4,13,TRBD1,TRBJ1-5,CASSRDRGQPQHF,TGTGCCAGCAGCAGGGACAGGGGCCAGCCCCAGCATTTT
NA,TRBV6-5,15,TRBD1,TRBJ1-6,CASSYSRTGNSPLHF,TGTGCCAGCAGTTACTCGAGGACAGGGAATTCACCCCTCCACTTT
NA,TRBV7-6,19,TRBD1,TRBJ2-2,CASSLVTLWTGRNTGELFF,TGTGCCAGCAGCTTAGTTACCCTATGGACAGGGCGAAACACCGGGGAGCTGTTTTTT
NA,TRBV19,15,TRBD1,TRBJ2-1,CASSITGESYNEQFF,TGTGCCAGTAGTATTACAGGGGAATCCTACAATGAGCAGTTCTTC
NA,TRBV19,16,NA,TRBJ1-6,CASSTTWDTDNSPLHF,TGTGCCAGTAGTACCACATGGGACACCGATAATTCACCCCTCCACTTT
NA,TRBV28,12,NA,TRBJ1-5,CASSFIDQPQHF,TGTGCCAGCAGTTTCATTGATCAGCCCCAGCATTTT
NA,TRBV3-1/TRBV3-2,15,NA,TRBJ1-1,CASSPPDRQNTEAFF,TGTGCCAGCAGCCCCCCCGACAGGCAGAACACTGAAGCTTTCTTT
NA,TRBV12-3/TRBV12-4,12,NA,TRBJ1-1,CASRRDYTEAFF,TGTGCCAGCAGGCGGGACTACACTGAAGCTTTCTTT
few,TRBV6-2/TRBV6-3,15,TRBD2,TRBJ2-7,CASSYSMTSGYEQYF,TGTGCCAGCAGTTACTCAATGACTAGCGGCTACGAGCAGTACTTC
NA,TRBV29-1,12,NA,TRBJ1-2,CSVEDRQGGYTF,TGCAGCGTTGAAGATCGTCAGGGCGGCTACACCTTC